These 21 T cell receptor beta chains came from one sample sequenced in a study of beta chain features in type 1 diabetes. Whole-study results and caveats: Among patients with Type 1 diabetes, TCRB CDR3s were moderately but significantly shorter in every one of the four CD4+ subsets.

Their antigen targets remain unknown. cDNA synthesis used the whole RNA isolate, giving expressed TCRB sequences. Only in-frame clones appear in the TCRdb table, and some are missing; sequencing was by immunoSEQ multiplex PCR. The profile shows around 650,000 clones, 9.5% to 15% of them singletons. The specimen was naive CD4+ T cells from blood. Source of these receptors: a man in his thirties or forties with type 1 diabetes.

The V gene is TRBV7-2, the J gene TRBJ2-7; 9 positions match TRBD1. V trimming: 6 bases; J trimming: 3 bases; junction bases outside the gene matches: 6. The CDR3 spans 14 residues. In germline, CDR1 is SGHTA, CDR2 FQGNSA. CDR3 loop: CASSPGQGFYEQYF. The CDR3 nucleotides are TGTGCCAGCAGTCCGGGACAGGGCTTCTACGAGCAGTACTTC. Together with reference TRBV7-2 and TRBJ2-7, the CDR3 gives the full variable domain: GAGVSQSPSNKVTEKGKDVELRCDPISGHTALYWYRQSLGQGLEFLIYFQGNSAPDKSGLPSDRFSAERTGGSVSTLTIQRTQQEDSAVYLCASSPGQGFYEQYFGPGTRLTVT.

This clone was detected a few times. The CDR3 nucleotides are TGTGCCACCAGCCGGAGACAGGGGGCGGCTGAAGCTTTCTTT. Protein sequence: CATSRRQGAAEAFF. The chain recombines TRBV15 with TRBJ1-1; TRBD1 agrees at 10 bases. Germline V gene lookup returns CDR1 LNHNV and CDR2 YYDKDF (reference sequence). V lost 5 bases to trimming and J lost 6 bases; unmatched junction nucleotides: 6. The CDR3 is 14 amino acids.

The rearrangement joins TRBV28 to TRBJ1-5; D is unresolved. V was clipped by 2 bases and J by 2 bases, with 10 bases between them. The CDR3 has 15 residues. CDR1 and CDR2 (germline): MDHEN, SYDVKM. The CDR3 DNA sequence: TGTGCCAGCAGTTTAGCTAGTGCGGGCAATCAGCCCCAGCATTTT. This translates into CASSLASAGNQPQHF.

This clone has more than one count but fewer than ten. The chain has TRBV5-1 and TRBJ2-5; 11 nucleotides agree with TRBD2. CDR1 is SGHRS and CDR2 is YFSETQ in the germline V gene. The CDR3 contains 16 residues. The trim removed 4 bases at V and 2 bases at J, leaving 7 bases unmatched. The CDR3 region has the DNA TGCGCCAGCAGCATCTCCGGGACTAGCGGACAAGAGACCCAGTACTTC. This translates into CASSISGTSGQETQYF.

The CDR3 loop reads CASSQEVRTEAFF. Here the CDR3 DNA reads TGCGCCAGCAGCCAAGAGGTACGGACTGAAGCTTTCTTT. The rearrangement uses TRBV4-1 and TRBJ1-1; no clear D gene. Germline-derived CDR1 and CDR2 are MGHRA and YSYEKL. The CDR3 sequence is 13 residues long. Between the trimmed V and J ends, which lost 0 bases and 5 bases, there was a span of 7 bases.

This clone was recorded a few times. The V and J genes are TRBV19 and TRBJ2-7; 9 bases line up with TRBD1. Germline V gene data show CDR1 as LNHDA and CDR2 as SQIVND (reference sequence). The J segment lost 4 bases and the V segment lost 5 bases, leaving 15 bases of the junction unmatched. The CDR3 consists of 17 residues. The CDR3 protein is CASSPPGQGTVPYEQYF. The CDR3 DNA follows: TGTGCCAGTAGTCCTCCGGGACAGGGTACGGTCCCGTACGAGCAGTACTTC.

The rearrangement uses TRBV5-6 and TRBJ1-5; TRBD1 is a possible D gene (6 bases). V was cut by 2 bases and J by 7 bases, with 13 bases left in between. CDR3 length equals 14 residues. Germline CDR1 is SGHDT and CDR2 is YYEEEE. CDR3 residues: CASSLATGRQPQHF. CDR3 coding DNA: TGTGCCAGCAGCTTAGCGACAGGACGACAGCCCCAGCATTTT.

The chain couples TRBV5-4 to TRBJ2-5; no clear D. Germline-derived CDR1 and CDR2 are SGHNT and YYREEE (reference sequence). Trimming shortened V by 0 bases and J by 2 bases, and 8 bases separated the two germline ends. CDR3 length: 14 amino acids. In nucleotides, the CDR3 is TGTGCCAGCAGCTTGGCCACACTTCAAGAGACCCAGTACTTC. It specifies CASSLATLQETQYF.

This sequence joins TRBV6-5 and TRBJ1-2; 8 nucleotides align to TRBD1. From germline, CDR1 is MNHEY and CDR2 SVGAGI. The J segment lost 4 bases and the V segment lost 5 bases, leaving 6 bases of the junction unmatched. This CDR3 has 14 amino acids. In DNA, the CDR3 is TGTGCCAGCAGTCGAACCGGGACAGGCTATGGCTACACCTTC. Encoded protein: CASSRTGTGYGYTF.

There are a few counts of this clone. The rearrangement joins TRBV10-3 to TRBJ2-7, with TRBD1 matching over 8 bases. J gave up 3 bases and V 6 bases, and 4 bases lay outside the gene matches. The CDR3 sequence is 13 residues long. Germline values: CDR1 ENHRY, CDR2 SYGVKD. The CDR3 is CAIRGQVGYEQYF. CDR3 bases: TGTGCCATCAGGGGACAGGTGGGCTACGAGCAGTACTTC.

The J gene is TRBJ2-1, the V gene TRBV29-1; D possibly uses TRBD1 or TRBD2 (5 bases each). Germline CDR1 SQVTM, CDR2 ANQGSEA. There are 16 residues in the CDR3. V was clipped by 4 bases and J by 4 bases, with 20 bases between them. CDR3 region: CSVVPRAGTVYNEQFF. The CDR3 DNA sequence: TGCAGCGTTGTTCCCAGGGCCGGGACGGTGTACAATGAGCAGTTCTTC.

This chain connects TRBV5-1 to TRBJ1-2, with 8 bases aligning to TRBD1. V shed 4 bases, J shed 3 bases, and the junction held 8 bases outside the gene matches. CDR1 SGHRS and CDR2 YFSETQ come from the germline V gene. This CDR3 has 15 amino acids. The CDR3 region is CASSVTGDADYGYTF. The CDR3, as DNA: TGCGCCAGCAGCGTGACAGGGGACGCGGACTATGGCTACACCTTC.

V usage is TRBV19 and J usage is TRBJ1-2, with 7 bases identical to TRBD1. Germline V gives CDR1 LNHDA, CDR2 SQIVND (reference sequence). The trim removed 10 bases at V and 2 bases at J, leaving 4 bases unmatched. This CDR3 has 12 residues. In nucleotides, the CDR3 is TGTGCCATCCAGGACAGGAACTATGGCTACACCTTC. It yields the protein CAIQDRNYGYTF.

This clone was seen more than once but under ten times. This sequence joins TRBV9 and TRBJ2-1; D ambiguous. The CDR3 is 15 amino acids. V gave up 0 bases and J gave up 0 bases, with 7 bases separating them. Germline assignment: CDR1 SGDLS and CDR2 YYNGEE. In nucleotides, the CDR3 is TGTGCCAGCAGCGTAGATTCTCACTCCTACAATGAGCAGTTCTTC. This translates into CASSVDSHSYNEQFF.

The CDR3 protein is CAFNRGGEKLFF. The CDR3 bases are TGTGCCTTCAACAGGGGAGGCGAAAAACTGTTTTTT. The rearrangement joins TRBV30 to TRBJ1-4; 7 bases are shared with TRBD1. J gave up 8 bases and V 7 bases, and 7 bases lay outside the gene matches. Germline V gives CDR1 GTSNPN, CDR2 SVGIG (reference sequence). CDR3 length: 12 residues.

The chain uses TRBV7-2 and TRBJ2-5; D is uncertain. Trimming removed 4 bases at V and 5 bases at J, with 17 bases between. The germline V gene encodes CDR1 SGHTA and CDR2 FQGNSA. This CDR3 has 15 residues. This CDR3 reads CASSSVGRLSETQYF. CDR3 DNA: TGTGCCAGCAGCTCCGTAGGCCGGCTAAGTGAGACCCAGTACTTC. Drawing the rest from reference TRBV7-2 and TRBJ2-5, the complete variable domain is GAGVSQSPSNKVTEKGKDVELRCDPISGHTALYWYRQSLGQGLEFLIYFQGNSAPDKSGLPSDRFSAERTGGSVSTLTIQRTQQEDSAVYLCASSSVGRLSETQYFGPGTRLLVL.

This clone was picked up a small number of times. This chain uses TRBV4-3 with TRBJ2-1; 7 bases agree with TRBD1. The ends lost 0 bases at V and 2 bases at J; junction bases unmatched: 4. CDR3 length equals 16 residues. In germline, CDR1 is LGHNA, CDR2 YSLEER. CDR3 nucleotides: TGCGCCAGCAGCCAAGATCGGCAGGGGGCCTACAATGAGCAGTTCTTC. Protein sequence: CASSQDRQGAYNEQFF.

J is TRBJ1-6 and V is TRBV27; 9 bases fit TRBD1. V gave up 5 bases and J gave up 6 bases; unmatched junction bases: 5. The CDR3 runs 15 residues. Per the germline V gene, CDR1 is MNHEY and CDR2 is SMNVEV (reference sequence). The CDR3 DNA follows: TGTGCCAGCAGTCGGACAGGGGAAGTTAATTCACCCCTCCACTTT. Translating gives CASSRTGEVNSPLHF.

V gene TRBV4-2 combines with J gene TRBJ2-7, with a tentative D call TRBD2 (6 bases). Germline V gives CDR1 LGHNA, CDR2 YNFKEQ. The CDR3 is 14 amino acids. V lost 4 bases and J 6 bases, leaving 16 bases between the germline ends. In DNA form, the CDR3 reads TGTGCCAGCAGCCTTGCGGAGGGCGGGGCCGAGCAGTACTTC. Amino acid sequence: CASSLAEGGAEQYF.

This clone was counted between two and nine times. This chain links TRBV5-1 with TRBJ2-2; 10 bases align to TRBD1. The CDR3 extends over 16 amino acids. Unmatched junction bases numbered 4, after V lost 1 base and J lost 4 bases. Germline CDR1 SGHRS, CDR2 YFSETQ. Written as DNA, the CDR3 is TGCGCCAGCAGCTTGAGGACAGGGGGACCCACCGGGGAGCTGTTTTTT. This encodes CASSLRTGGPTGELFF.

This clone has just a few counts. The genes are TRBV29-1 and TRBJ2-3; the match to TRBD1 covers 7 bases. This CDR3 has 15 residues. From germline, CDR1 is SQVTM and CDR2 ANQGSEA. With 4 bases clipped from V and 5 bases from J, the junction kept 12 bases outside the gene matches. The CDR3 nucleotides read TGCAGCGTTGTCCTAAACCGGGACAGAAGAGATACGCAGTATTTT. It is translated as CSVVLNRDRRDTQYF.